The next 19 T cell receptor beta chains were all read from a single sample in a study of human T cells and chemical hapten exposure. One entry per CDR3 protein results from TCRdb running MiXCR on the RACE reads. This sample carries tens of thousands of distinct CDR3 sequences, around 10% of them seen once, and the ten largest clones take about 1.4%. Regarding time point: patch test 1, 2 weeks after DPC sensitization. Stated treatment: therapeutic diphenylcyclopropenone sensitization with weekly scalp DPC. This sample comprised whole blood, obtained in connection with sensitization to the hapten diphenylcyclopropenone (DPC). The receptors were gathered from a woman aged 45-65 years with alopecia areata. Some clones in this sample may be carry-over from other donors' samples.

This clonotype was picked up a small number of times. The chain uses TRBV11-1 and TRBJ1-1, with TRBD1 matching over 7 bases. Germline CDR1 is SGHAT and CDR2 is FQDESV (reference sequence). V was pared by 2 bases and J by 6 bases, with 6 bases of the junction left unmatched. The CDR3 loop spans 14 amino acids. The CDR3 loop is CASSLTRGGSEAFF. DNA for the CDR3: TGTGCCAGCAGCTTAACCAGGGGGGGCTCTGAAGCTTTCTTT.

This clonotype occurred many times. V and J are TRBV7-9 and TRBJ2-2, with TRBD2 identical over 8 bases. The CDR3 contains 15 residues. V was clipped by 5 bases and J by 4 bases; unmatched bases: 6. The germline V gene encodes CDR1 SEHNR and CDR2 FQNEAQ (reference sequence). Written as DNA, the CDR3 is TGTGCCAGCAGCGCCACTAGCGGACCCACCGGGGAGCTGTTTTTT. Its protein is CASSATSGPTGELFF. Full variable domain (missing parts from reference TRBV7-9 and TRBJ2-2): DTGVSQNPRHKITKRGQNVTFRCDPISEHNRLYWYRQTLGQGPEFLTYFQNEAQLEKSRLLSDRFSAERPKGSFSTLEIQRTEQGDSAMYLCASSATSGPTGELFFGEGSRLTVL.

This clonotype was counted between two and nine times. This chain connects TRBV6-5 to TRBJ2-7, with a weak D call TRBD2 (6 bases). Germline V gene lookup returns CDR1 MNHEY and CDR2 SVGAGI. With 8 bases removed from V and 0 bases from J, the gap between germline ends came to 14 bases. The CDR3 totals 14 residues. As DNA, the CDR3 is TGTGCCAGCCGGGTAGCGGCCAGCTCCTACGAGCAGTACTTC. Translated, it gives CASRVAASSYEQYF.

This clonotype has ten or more counts. J is TRBJ2-7 and V is TRBV3-1, with 10 bases identical to TRBD1. Germline V gives CDR1 LGHDT, CDR2 YNNKEL (reference sequence). With 4 bases clipped from V and 2 bases from J, the junction kept 5 bases outside the gene matches. The CDR3 covers 15 residues. The CDR3, as DNA: TGTGCCAGCAGCCCGGGACAGGGGAAAACCTACGAGCAGTACTTC. Its translation is CASSPGQGKTYEQYF.

This clonotype was seen a handful of times. The rearrangement links TRBV12-3 or TRBV12-4 to TRBJ1-1; unclear D gene. Trimming took 3 bases from V and 5 from J, leaving 10 bases between them. The CDR3 has 13 amino acids. The CDR3 DNA follows: TGTGCCAGCAGTTTGCGGGAGGGTACTGAAGCTTTCTTT. Its translation: CASSLREGTEAFF.

A few counts support this clonotype. The genes are TRBV5-5 and TRBJ2-2, with TRBD1 identical over 10 bases. The J segment lost 4 bases and the V segment lost 2 bases, leaving 5 bases of the junction unmatched. The CDR3 consists of 16 residues. CDR1 and CDR2 from the germline V gene are SGHKS and YYEKEE (reference sequence). The CDR3: CASSFMTGGGTGELFF. DNA for the CDR3: TGTGCCAGCAGCTTTATGACAGGGGGCGGCACCGGGGAGCTGTTTTTT.

The V call is TRBV29-1, the J call TRBJ2-7; no clear D gene. V was clipped by 0 bases and J by 2 bases, with 5 bases between them. Germline CDR1 reads SQVTM; CDR2 reads ANQGSEA. This CDR3 has 12 amino acids. CDR3 sequence: CSVEDLAYEQYF. CDR3 DNA sequence: TGCAGCGTTGAAGATCTTGCCTACGAGCAGTACTTC.

This clonotype was seen only a few times. The DNA for the CDR3 is TGCAGTGCTAGAGATCGACAGTTTGAAGCTTTCTTT. This encodes CSARDRQFEAFF. The chain joins TRBV20-1 to TRBJ1-1; D is perhaps TRBD1 (5 bases). With 0 bases removed from V and 7 bases from J, the gap between germline ends came to 9 bases. CDR1 DFQATT and CDR2 SNEGSKA come from the germline V gene (reference sequence). The CDR3 has 12 residues.

This chain uses TRBV29-1 with TRBJ2-7; D is unresolved. This CDR3 has 13 residues. Trimming stripped 7 bases from V and 6 bases from J, with 19 bases between. CDR1 and CDR2 from the germline V gene are SQVTM and ANQGSEA. CDR3 loop: CSAQPQFSSEQYF. CDR3 coding DNA: TGCAGCGCCCAGCCCCAGTTCTCCAGCGAGCAGTACTTC.

The chain joins TRBV7-9 to TRBJ2-7; 9 bases align to TRBD1. Germline V CDR1 and CDR2: SEHNR, FQNEAQ (reference sequence). The junction had 7 bases not matched to a gene; V was cut back by 7 bases and J by 0 bases. CDR3 length equals 15 residues. The CDR3 here is CASTRPGQGSYEQYF. As DNA, the CDR3 is TGTGCCAGCACCCGACCGGGACAGGGCTCCTACGAGCAGTACTTC.

This clonotype was counted ten times or more. The chain links TRBV5-1 to TRBJ2-3; D gene unclear. Germline CDR1 is SGHRS and CDR2 is YFSETQ. Trimming removed 0 bases at V and 0 bases at J, with 2 bases between. The CDR3 length is 13 residues. The CDR3 spells CASSLDSTDTQYF. The DNA of the CDR3 is TGCGCCAGCAGCTTGGACAGCACAGATACGCAGTATTTT.

CDR3 protein: CSARGGGFNQPQHF. The CDR3 DNA sequence: TGCAGTGCTAGAGGAGGGGGCTTCAATCAGCCCCAGCATTTT. This chain connects TRBV20-1 to TRBJ1-5; 7 bases are a match to TRBD1. Per germline, CDR1 DFQATT and CDR2 SNEGSKA (reference sequence). The junction had 3 bases not matched to a gene; V was cut back by 1 base and J by 3 bases. The CDR3 is made up of 14 amino acids.

This chain uses TRBV29-1 with TRBJ2-7, with D unresolved. V shed 4 bases and J shed 3 bases, with 10 bases lying between them. This CDR3 region has 12 residues. CDR1 is SQVTM and CDR2 is ANQGSEA in the germline V gene. The CDR3 protein is CSVGRTDYEQYF. The CDR3 nucleotides read TGCAGCGTTGGAAGGACCGACTACGAGCAGTACTTC.

The chain links TRBV4-1 to TRBJ1-2; D ambiguous. Between the trimmed V and J ends, which lost 0 bases and 4 bases, there was a span of 15 bases. This CDR3 comprises 16 residues. CDR1 MGHRA and CDR2 YSYEKL come from the germline V gene. The CDR3 DNA reads as TGCGCCAGCAGCCAAGAGTCCACTCCGGGAGGCTATGGCTACACCTTC. Translation gives CASSQESTPGGYGYTF.

The V gene is TRBV15, the J gene TRBJ2-7; D uncertain. The CDR3 has 13 amino acids. Germline CDR1 and CDR2: LNHNV and YYDKDF (reference sequence). The V and J ends lost 0 bases and 3 bases respectively, with 6 bases between them. The CDR3 loop reads CATSRDPNYEQYF. The CDR3 DNA follows: TGTGCCACCAGCAGAGATCCTAACTACGAGCAGTACTTC.

The CDR3 reads CASSSTEDWGTDTQYF. CDR3 DNA: TGTGCCAGCAGTTCGACCGAGGACTGGGGGACAGATACGCAGTATTTT. The chain combines TRBV12-3 or TRBV12-4 with TRBJ2-3; the D gene could be TRBD1 or TRBD2 (5 bases each). V lost 4 bases, J lost 3 bases, and 17 bases lay in between. The length of the CDR3 is 16 residues.

The gene calls are TRBV7-3 and TRBJ2-5; 9 nucleotides align to TRBD1. V lost 4 bases, J lost 3 bases, and 0 bases stayed unmatched. CDR1 and CDR2 from the germline V gene are SGHTA and FQGTGA. The CDR3 consists of 13 residues. CDR3 residues: CASSWDREETQYF. The CDR3 region has the DNA TGTGCCAGCAGCTGGGACAGGGAAGAGACCCAGTACTTC.

The CDR3 reads CASSLEGARGYTF. The DNA of the CDR3 is TGTGCCAGCAGTCTGGAAGGGGCGCGGGGCTACACCTTC. The chain links TRBV6-6 to TRBJ1-2; perhaps TRBD1 as D (5 bases). The V gene lost 5 bases and the J gene lost 8 bases, with 15 bases spanning the gap. CDR3 size: 13 residues. Germline CDR1 MNHNY, CDR2 SVGAGI (reference sequence).

In its sample, this clonotype was seen many times. V usage is TRBV20-1 and J usage is TRBJ2-7; D may be TRBD1 or TRBD2 (6 bases each). The CDR3 loop spans 14 amino acids. V shed 7 bases and J shed 7 bases, with 23 bases lying between them. The V gene's germline CDR1 is DFQATT and CDR2 SNEGSKA (reference sequence). This CDR3 is CSGRGGSGAREQYF. The CDR3 DNA follows: TGCAGTGGCAGAGGGGGTAGCGGAGCGCGAGAGCAGTACTTC.